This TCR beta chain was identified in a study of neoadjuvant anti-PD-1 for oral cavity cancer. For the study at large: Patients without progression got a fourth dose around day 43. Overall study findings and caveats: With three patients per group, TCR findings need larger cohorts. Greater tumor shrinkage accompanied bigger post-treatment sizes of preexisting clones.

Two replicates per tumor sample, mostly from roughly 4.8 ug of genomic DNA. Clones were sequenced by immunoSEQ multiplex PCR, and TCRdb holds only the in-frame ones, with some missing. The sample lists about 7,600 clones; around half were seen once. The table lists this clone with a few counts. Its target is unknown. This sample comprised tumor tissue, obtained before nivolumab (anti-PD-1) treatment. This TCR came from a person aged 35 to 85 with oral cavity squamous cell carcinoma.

As DNA, the CDR3 is TGTGCCAGCAGCGTTGGTACTAATGAAAAACTGTTTTTT. Protein sequence: CASSVGTNEKLFF. The chain joins TRBV9 to TRBJ1-4; no firm D call. The germline V gene encodes CDR1 SGDLS and CDR2 YYNGEE. Trimming removed 2 bases from V and 2 bases from J, with 4 bases in between. The CDR3 length is 13 residues.